These 30 T cell receptor beta chains were all obtained from the same sample, sequenced in a study of cytomegalovirus exposure and HLA in healthy donors. PCR amplification relied on 60 Vbeta primers (plus 13 Jbeta primers). Here immunoSEQ multiplex PCR was the method, and the copy in TCRdb shows in-frame clones only, minus some. Of fewer than 200,000 clones listed, around 81% are singletons. Material for sequencing was PBMCs. The source is a woman in her 30s in good health and CMV-seronegative.

The genes are TRBV18 and TRBJ1-1, with 8 positions matching TRBD1. This CDR3 is built from 15 residues. J gave up 3 bases and V 2 bases, and 5 bases lay outside the gene matches. In germline, CDR1 is KGHSH, CDR2 LQKENI. The CDR3 DNA is TGTGCCAGCTCACCAGCCGGGACAGGAGACACTGAAGCTTTCTTT. Translating it yields CASSPAGTGDTEAFF.

This clone has a single count. The chain uses TRBV6-1 and TRBJ2-7; 9 bases fit TRBD1. Germline CDR1 reads MNHNS; CDR2 reads SASEGT. Trimming took 7 bases from V and 3 from J; bases not matched to a gene: 10. This CDR3 has 15 residues. The DNA for the CDR3 is TGTGCCAGCAAATTCTTACAGGGGGCTATCTACGAGCAGTACTTC. It is translated as CASKFLQGAIYEQYF.

This clone was found a few times. The chain has TRBV5-8 and TRBJ2-7; 7 bases align to TRBD1. J lost 5 bases, V lost 4 bases, and 9 bases had no gene match. The CDR3 length is 14 residues. Looked up from germline, CDR1 is SGHTS and CDR2 is YDEGEE. The CDR3 here is CASSGLTGVDEQYF. Here the CDR3 DNA reads TGTGCCAGCAGCGGGCTTACAGGGGTTGACGAGCAGTACTTC.

The gene calls are TRBV27 and TRBJ1-1; no clear D. Germline loops: CDR1 MNHEY, CDR2 SMNVEV (reference sequence). This CDR3 comprises 13 residues. V shed 2 bases and J shed 7 bases, with 11 bases lying between them. CDR3 bases: TGTGCCAGCAGTTTAAATGTGTGGAGTGAAGCTTTCTTT. Translated, it gives CASSLNVWSEAFF.

V gene TRBV5-1 combines with J gene TRBJ2-6, with D possibly being TRBD2 (6 bases). CDR3 length equals 16 residues. The germline V gene encodes CDR1 SGHRS and CDR2 YFSETQ. Trimming removed 4 bases at V and 0 bases at J, with 11 bases between. The CDR3 DNA reads as TGCGCCAGCAGCCAGGGCGGGGCCTCTGGGGCCAACGTCCTGACTTTC. This gives the protein CASSQGGASGANVLTF.

The chain employs TRBV2 and TRBJ1-6; 7 bases match TRBD1. The CDR3 sequence is 14 residues long. J was trimmed by 4 bases and V by 8 bases; bases with no gene match: 5. Per the germline V gene, CDR1 is SNHLY and CDR2 is FYNNEI. CDR3 sequence (DNA): TGTGCCAGCGGGAGGACAGGATATAATTCACCCCTCCACTTT. Amino acids: CASGRTGYNSPLHF. The full variable domain, completed using reference TRBV2 and TRBJ1-6, is EPEVTQTPSHQVTQMGQEVILRCVPISNHLYFYWYRQILGQKVEFLVSFYNNEISEKSEIFDDQFSVERPDGSNFTLKIRSTKLEDSAMYFCASGRTGYNSPLHFGNGTRLTVT.

V usage is TRBV27 and J usage is TRBJ2-1; D possibly corresponds to TRBD1 (6 bases). The CDR3 totals 14 residues. The germline gives CDR1 MNHEY, CDR2 SMNVEV (reference sequence). The V and J ends lost 3 bases and 9 bases respectively, with 15 bases between them. CDR3 region: CASSFGQGFPEQFF. As DNA, the CDR3 is TGTGCCAGCAGTTTTGGGCAGGGGTTTCCTGAGCAGTTCTTC.

The sample holds one count of this clone. The V and J genes are TRBV5-1 and TRBJ1-1; weak D call: TRBD1 (5 bases). This CDR3 is 13 amino acids long. V was trimmed by 2 bases and J by 6 bases, leaving 11 bases between them. Germline V gene lookup returns CDR1 SGHRS and CDR2 YFSETQ. For the CDR3, the DNA is TGCGCCAGCAGCTTCCTCGGGGGGGCTGAAGCTTTCTTT. Encoded protein: CASSFLGGAEAFF.

This chain joins TRBV2 and TRBJ1-5; 7 positions agree with TRBD1. The germline V gene has CDR1 SNHLY and CDR2 FYNNEI. V lost 9 bases, J lost 7 bases, and 12 bases stayed unmatched. The CDR3 totals 14 residues. The CDR3 DNA follows: TGTGCCAGTACCACAGGGGTAATGAACCAGCCCCAGCATTTT. It is translated as CASTTGVMNQPQHF.

The chain joins TRBV13 to TRBJ2-1, with 12 bases that match TRBD2. The CDR3 contains 15 residues. Per germline, CDR1 PRHDT and CDR2 FYEKMQ (reference sequence). V shed 5 bases, J shed 4 bases, and the junction held 3 bases outside the gene matches. Here the CDR3 DNA reads TGTGCCAGCAGCCTCGGACTAGCGGGGTACAATGAGCAGTTCTTC. Translated, it gives CASSLGLAGYNEQFF.

This chain joins TRBV5-1 and TRBJ1-4, with 8 positions matching TRBD1. The CDR3 loop spans 14 amino acids. V lost 1 base to trimming and J lost 5 bases; unmatched junction nucleotides: 1. Germline-derived CDR1 and CDR2 are SGHRS and YFSETQ. The CDR3 spells CASSLTGGNEKLFF. DNA of the CDR3: TGCGCCAGCAGCTTGACAGGGGGGAATGAAAAACTGTTTTTT.

This chain connects TRBV27 to TRBJ1-2, with 7 bases that match TRBD1. This CDR3 spans 15 amino acids. V lost 0 bases and J lost 7; bases outside the gene matches: 8. CDR1 is MNHEY, CDR2 SMNVEV, per germline (reference sequence). The CDR3 reads CASSLSLEGAFGYTF. In DNA form, the CDR3 reads TGTGCCAGCAGTTTATCGTTGGAGGGGGCTTTTGGCTACACCTTC.

The chain combines TRBV2 with TRBJ2-7; the D is unclear. In germline, CDR1 is SNHLY, CDR2 FYNNEI. The CDR3 extends over 15 amino acids. The V gene lost 3 bases and the J gene lost 0 bases, with 12 bases spanning the gap. CDR3 in amino acids: CASSDVLASSYEQYF. DNA of the CDR3: TGTGCCAGCAGTGACGTGTTGGCCAGCTCCTACGAGCAGTACTTC.

This chain uses TRBV4-3 with TRBJ1-5, with D possibly being TRBD1 (6 bases). The CDR3 consists of 15 residues. Trimming stripped 0 bases from V and 7 bases from J, with 13 bases between. Germline V gene data show CDR1 as LGHNA and CDR2 as YSLEER. The CDR3 reads CASSQDLQGWQPQHF. CDR3 sequence (DNA): TGCGCCAGCAGCCAAGATCTCCAGGGGTGGCAGCCCCAGCATTTT.

This clone was seen once. The chain carries TRBV5-4 and TRBJ2-1; 7 bases align to TRBD1. Germline values: CDR1 SGHNT, CDR2 YYREEE (reference sequence). CDR3 length equals 13 residues. The V gene end was trimmed by 0 bases and the J gene end by 10 bases; junction bases not matched to a gene: 4. In DNA form, the CDR3 reads TGTGCCAGCAGCTTGGCCAGGGGGAACGAGCAGTTCTTC. It translates to CASSLARGNEQFF.

V usage is TRBV19 and J usage is TRBJ2-4; D call uncertain. Germline assignment: CDR1 LNHDA and CDR2 SQIVND (reference sequence). There are 14 residues in the CDR3. The germline V and J ends were trimmed by 7 bases and 1 base, with 11 bases remaining between them. The CDR3 region is CASISPGAKNIQYF. Here the CDR3 DNA reads TGTGCCAGTATAAGCCCTGGTGCCAAAAACATTCAGTACTTC.

This clone occurred a few times. The chain uses TRBV2 and TRBJ2-7, with TRBD2 as a possible D gene (5 bases). Per the germline V gene, CDR1 is SNHLY and CDR2 is FYNNEI. V was pared by 8 bases and J by 5 bases, with 16 bases between. The CDR3 is 13 amino acids. The CDR3 sequence is CASQSGAVDEQYF. The CDR3 coding sequence is TGTGCCAGCCAAAGCGGAGCGGTCGACGAGCAGTACTTC.

The chain combines TRBV4-1 with TRBJ2-5; perhaps TRBD1 as D (5 bases). The J call could be wrong; TRBJ2-7 is a better fit for the DNA end. Germline CDR1 MGHRA, CDR2 YSYEKL. CDR3 length: 16 residues. The CDR3 protein is CASSHRQGDLGYEQYF. CDR3 nucleotide sequence: TGCGCCAGCAGCCACAGGCAAGGGGATTTGGGCTACGAGCAGTACTTC.

This clone was observed a single time. The V gene is TRBV19, the J gene TRBJ1-2; 8 bases align to TRBD1. This CDR3 spans 15 amino acids. J gave up 4 bases and V 1 base, and 5 bases lay outside the gene matches. The germline V gene has CDR1 LNHDA and CDR2 SQIVND (reference sequence). The CDR3 region has the DNA TGTGCCAGTAGTATAGCTGGACAGGGCAGCTATGGCTACACCTTC. As protein: CASSIAGQGSYGYTF.

This chain joins TRBV19 and TRBJ2-1; the match to TRBD1 covers 7 bases. The CDR3 has 15 amino acids. CDR1 is LNHDA, CDR2 SQIVND, per germline (reference sequence). With V trimmed by 5 bases and J by 4 bases, 8 bases remained unmatched. In DNA, the CDR3 is TGTGCCAGTAGTGTTTCCGGGACAGCGTACAATGAGCAGTTCTTC. It encodes CASSVSGTAYNEQFF.

The genes are TRBV7-8 and TRBJ1-5; TRBD1 might be the D (5 bases). The V end lost 4 bases, the J end lost 3 bases, and 13 bases lay between the germline ends. This CDR3 is 15 amino acids long. Germline-derived CDR1 and CDR2 are SGHVS and FQNEAQ. The CDR3 bases are TGTGCCAGCAGCTCGCTTGGGACTGACAATCAGCCCCAGCATTTT. Translated, it gives CASSSLGTDNQPQHF.

The chain recombines TRBV27 with TRBJ2-7; D might be TRBD2 (6 bases). Trimming cost V 4 bases and J 7 bases, with 14 bases left between them. The CDR3 sequence is 13 residues long. The germline CDR1 and CDR2 sequences are MNHEY and SMNVEV (reference sequence). CDR3 bases: TGTGCCAGCAGTTCGAAGCTAGCGAGAGAGCAGTACTTC. The encoded protein is CASSSKLAREQYF.

This clone was seen a few times. The chain couples TRBV9 to TRBJ2-5, with a possible D match to TRBD2 (7 bases). Germline loops: CDR1 SGDLS, CDR2 YYNGEE. The CDR3 has 15 residues. V lost 0 bases to trimming and J lost 5 bases, with 14 bases between them. The CDR3 coding sequence is TGTGCCAGCAGCGTAGGGTGGGGGGGCGCTGAGACCCAGTACTTC. Translation: CASSVGWGGAETQYF.

The chain links TRBV2 to TRBJ2-5, with 9 bases fitting TRBD1. Germline V gives CDR1 SNHLY, CDR2 FYNNEI. V was clipped by 3 bases and J by 2 bases; unmatched bases: 4. This CDR3 contains 15 residues. CDR3: CASSDMGQGQETQYF. Here the CDR3 DNA reads TGTGCCAGCAGTGACATGGGACAGGGACAAGAGACCCAGTACTTC.

CDR3 nucleotides: TGTGCCAGCAGCTTAGGAGGGAGCGCGGGTGAAAAACTGTTTTTT. This encodes CASSLGGSAGEKLFF. The chain employs TRBV7-9 and TRBJ1-4; D unresolved. Trimming shortened V by 1 base and J by 7 bases, and 13 bases separated the two germline ends. CDR3 length: 15 residues. The germline gives CDR1 SEHNR, CDR2 FQNEAQ (reference sequence).

The V call is TRBV18, the J call TRBJ2-7, with 8 bases lining up with TRBD1. The CDR3 totals 14 residues. Germline assignment: CDR1 KGHSH and CDR2 LQKENI. V dropped 2 bases and J dropped 7; count of bases not matched to a gene: 7. The CDR3 DNA follows: TGTGCCAGCTCACCAGGGCAGGGGGCGAGGGAGCAGTACTTC. The encoded protein is CASSPGQGAREQYF.

V is TRBV6-6 and J is TRBJ2-5; 7 bases agree with TRBD1. The V and J ends lost 4 bases and 4 bases, in that order; junction bases with no gene match: 9. The length of the CDR3 is 15 residues. Germline CDR1 is MNHNY and CDR2 is SVGAGI (reference sequence). The CDR3 DNA sequence: TGTGCCAGCAGTTCAACTTCCCGGGACAGAGAGACCCAGTACTTC. Translated: CASSSTSRDRETQYF.

V is TRBV6-5 and J is TRBJ2-7, with TRBD1 as a possible D gene (6 bases). The CDR3 has 13 amino acids. Germline values: CDR1 MNHEY, CDR2 SVGAGI. V dropped 6 bases and J dropped 2 bases, with 11 bases sitting between them. CDR3 nucleotides: TGTGCCAGCAGCAAGACAGGTACCTACGAGCAGTACTTC. Protein product: CASSKTGTYEQYF.

The CDR3 loop reads CASNVRENTGELFF. Here the CDR3 DNA reads TGTGCCAGCAATGTGAGGGAGAACACCGGGGAGCTGTTTTTT. The V and J genes are TRBV6-5 and TRBJ2-2; TRBD2 might be the D (5 bases). Trimming cost V 7 bases and J 1 base, with 10 bases left between them. CDR3 length equals 14 residues. Germline CDR1 and CDR2: MNHEY and SVGAGI.

This chain connects TRBV21-1 to TRBJ2-7; TRBD2 is the table's D call and was not checked against the DNA. TRBV21-1 has pseudogene status. The CDR3 has 22 residues. CDR3 bases: TGTGCCAGCAGCAAAGCCCTCCTTGAGCGGGAGGGTTTCTTCGGTAGTTCCTACGAGCAGTACTTC. Translated, it gives CASSKALLEREGFFGSSYEQYF.